This T cell receptor beta chain was obtained from a study of shared clonotypes between healthy human individuals. The CDR3 has 13 residues. Germline V gene sequence: CDR1 SGHTA, CDR2 FQGNSA. Trimming cost V 5 bases and J 7 bases, with 12 bases left between them. The assay was immunoSEQ multiplex PCR, and TCRdb's table has in-frame clones only and misses some. The sample holds about 1.5 million clones; around 98% are singletons and the top ten take about 0.42%. This TCR was recovered from a man aged 25-45 years in good health. The chain joins TRBV7-2 to TRBJ1-3; unclear D gene. Sequenced sample: naive CD4+ T cells sorted from blood. Subset specified: CD45RA+ positively selected. As DNA, the CDR3 is TGTGCCAGCAGCAAAGCCGGGTTTAACACCATATATTTT. Encoded protein: CASSKAGFNTIYF.